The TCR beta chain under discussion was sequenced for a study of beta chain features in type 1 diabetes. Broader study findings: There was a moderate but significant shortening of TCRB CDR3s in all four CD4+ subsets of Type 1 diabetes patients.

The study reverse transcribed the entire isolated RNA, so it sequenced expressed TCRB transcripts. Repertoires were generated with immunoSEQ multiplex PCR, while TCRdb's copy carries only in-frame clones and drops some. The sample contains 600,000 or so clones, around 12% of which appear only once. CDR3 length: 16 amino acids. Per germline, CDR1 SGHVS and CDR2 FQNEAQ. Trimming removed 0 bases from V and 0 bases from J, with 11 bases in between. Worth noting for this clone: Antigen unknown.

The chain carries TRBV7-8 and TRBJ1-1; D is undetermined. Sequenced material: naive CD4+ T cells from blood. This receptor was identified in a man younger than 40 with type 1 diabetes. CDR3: CASSLASRRMNTEAFF. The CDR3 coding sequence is TGTGCCAGCAGCTTAGCATCGCGACGCATGAACACTGAAGCTTTCTTT.